The TCR beta chain described here comes from a study of blood T cell repertoires in COVID-19. Study information: Acute and convalescent COVID-19 samples came from the United States, Italy and Spain.

Repertoires were generated with immunoSEQ multiplex PCR, while TCRdb's copy carries only in-frame clones and drops some. This sample has around 100,000 clones, with 80% to 90% found just once. The CDR3 is 17 amino acids. The clonotype originates from a man in his forties with acute or convalescent COVID-19. The chain joins TRBV1 to TRBJ2-3; no check of the table's D call, TRBD2, against the DNA was made. TRBV1 is a known pseudogene. Sequenced input: peripheral blood. The CDR3: CTSSLLTSGRTTDTQYF. The DNA of the CDR3 is TGCACCAGCAGCCTTCTTACGAGCGGGCGAACCACAGATACGCAGTATTTT.